The following is a T cell receptor beta chain sequence with its context. This specimen belongs to a study of blood T cell repertoires in COVID-19. Study details: Samples representing acute and convalescent COVID-19 were sourced from the United States, Italy and Spain. Sources were T cells, B-cell-depleted T cells, or PBMCs; the material itself was cDNA or gDNA.

This CDR3 has 10 amino acids. Per germline, CDR1 DFQATT and CDR2 SNEGSKA (reference sequence). V was pared by 3 bases and J by 6 bases, with 3 bases between. Source study methods: Reference gene primer amplification gave estimated nucleated cell counts. Generated by immunoSEQ multiplex PCR, the TCRdb table keeps only in-frame clones and is missing some. That table is the source of V, J and clone size, and D and trimming were worked out from the DNA. The table lists fewer than 250,000 clones, roughly nine tenths of them singletons, with less than 7.5% in the top ten. Sequenced material: peripheral blood. The source is a man in his 60s who had recovered from COVID-19. This chain joins TRBV20-1 and TRBJ2-1; D is uncertain. For the CDR3, the DNA is TGCAGTGCTAGCTTCAATGAGCAGTTCTTC. It codes for CSASFNEQFF.